The T cell receptor beta chain under discussion was sequenced for a study of shared clonotypes between healthy human individuals. A note on this clone: No antigen is known for it.

All participating donors were Caucasian adults from Nashville, Tennessee. V shed 2 bases and J 3 bases; nucleotides not matched to a gene: 11. Per the germline V gene, CDR1 is MGHDK and CDR2 is SYGVNS. The CDR3 loop spans 17 amino acids. Study-wide findings and caveats: Depth of sequencing was expected to influence donor clonotype sharing. Specimens sampled were limited to blood, with tissue repertoires likely differing.

TCRdb keeps only in-frame clones here, not all; method: immunoSEQ multiplex PCR. Here the sample spans some 450,000 clones, over 60% being singletons. The chain has TRBV25-1 and TRBJ2-5; 8 bases match TRBD2. The receptor was isolated from a woman aged 40-49 years in good health. Some clones in this sample may be carry-over from other donors' samples. The sample comprised PBMCs. The CDR3 region has the DNA TGTGCCAGCAGTGAAGCCCAGGTCGCGGGGGGAGAAGAGACCCAGTACTTC. Its translation: CASSEAQVAGGEETQYF.